Each of the 26 T cell receptor beta chains below was sequenced from the same sample in a study of cytomegalovirus exposure and HLA in healthy donors. The PCR employed 60 Vbeta primers together with 13 Jbeta primers. The data were produced by immunoSEQ multiplex PCR, yet TCRdb's version contains in-frame clones alone and is incomplete. The sample comprises 150,000 or so clones, around 79% of which are singletons, and around an eighth rests with the top ten. The sample was PBMCs. The source of these receptors is a man between 45 and 60 years old in good health and CMV-seropositive.

The gene calls are TRBV27 and TRBJ1-4, with D possibly being TRBD1 (5 bases). CDR1 is MNHEY and CDR2 is SMNVEV in the germline V gene (reference sequence). The germline V and J ends were trimmed by 6 bases and 8 bases, with 16 bases remaining between them. The CDR3 runs 14 residues. This CDR3 reads CASRGGRVGEKLFF. In nucleotides, the CDR3 is TGTGCCAGCAGGGGGGGGAGAGTTGGCGAAAAACTGTTTTTT.

A single count supports this clone. CDR3 in amino acids: CASSLVVGADTEAFF. CDR3 nucleotide sequence: TGCGCCAGCAGCTTGGTAGTAGGGGCGGACACTGAAGCTTTCTTT. The chain links TRBV5-1 to TRBJ1-1; maybe TRBD1 (5 bases). Germline V lookup: CDR1 SGHRS, CDR2 YFSETQ. The CDR3 sequence is 15 residues long. The ends were cut back, 0 bases at V and 3 bases at J, with 12 bases in the middle.

Only a few counts were recorded for this clone. The chain is built from TRBV11-3 and TRBJ2-1, with D hard to call. Between the trimmed V and J ends, which lost 2 bases and 9 bases, there was a span of 11 bases. The length of the CDR3 is 13 residues. CDR1 is SGHNT and CDR2 is YENEEA in the germline V gene. This chain's CDR3 is CASSLTTDTEQFF. Written as DNA, the CDR3 is TGTGCCAGCAGCTTAACCACAGATACTGAGCAGTTCTTC.

Remarks on this clone: Other DNA sequences from this sample encode an identical CDR3 as well. V gene TRBV6-4 combines with J gene TRBJ1-5; weak D call: TRBD1 (5 bases). Between the trimmed V and J ends, which lost 0 bases and 3 bases, there was a span of 15 bases. CDR1 MRHNA and CDR2 SNTAGT come from the germline V gene. The CDR3 runs to 17 residues. This CDR3 is CASSDSSRGATNQPQHF. Here the CDR3 DNA reads TGTGCCAGCAGTGACTCGAGTAGGGGTGCAACCAATCAGCCCCAGCATTTT.

The chain links TRBV19 to TRBJ2-1, with 8 bases that match TRBD2. CDR1 is LNHDA and CDR2 is SQIVND in the germline V gene (reference sequence). The CDR3 is 16 residues long. V lost 0 bases and J lost 3; bases outside the gene matches: 4. The CDR3 is CASSIDRGLGYNEQFF. The CDR3 region has the DNA TGTGCCAGTAGTATAGACCGGGGACTAGGCTACAATGAGCAGTTCTTC.

The chain combines TRBV6-1 with TRBJ2-7, with 7 bases lining up with TRBD1. Per the germline V gene, CDR1 is MNHNS and CDR2 is SASEGT. The V and J ends lost 0 bases and 4 bases, in that order; junction bases with no gene match: 6. This CDR3 is 15 amino acids long. The CDR3 coding sequence is TGTGCCAGCAGTGAAGCGACAGGGTATGGTTACGAGCAGTACTTC. Encoded protein: CASSEATGYGYEQYF.

The J gene is TRBJ1-2, the V gene TRBV4-2; TRBD1 matches at 11 bases. V dropped 4 bases and J dropped 6; count of bases not matched to a gene: 7. Germline CDR1 LGHNA, CDR2 YNFKEQ. The CDR3 covers 15 residues. As DNA, the CDR3 is TGTGCCAGCAGCCCGTGGGACAGGGGGGCCCATGGCTACACCTTC. The encoded protein is CASSPWDRGAHGYTF.

The chain has TRBV29-1 and TRBJ2-1, with 7 bases lining up with TRBD1. CDR1 is SQVTM and CDR2 is ANQGSEA in the germline V gene. V was clipped by 0 bases and J by 0 bases; unmatched bases: 8. This CDR3 has 17 residues. The CDR3 DNA sequence: TGCAGCGTTGAAGATCTTCCGACAGGGAGCTCCTACAATGAGCAGTTCTTC. Translating gives CSVEDLPTGSSYNEQFF.

The CDR3 DNA reads TGTGCCAGCAGTCTCATTTACGGGGAGACCCAGTACTTC. Translation gives CASSLIYGETQYF. The chain employs TRBV6-5 and TRBJ2-5; D ambiguous. The CDR3 contains 13 residues. CDR1 is MNHEY, CDR2 SVGAGI, per germline. V lost 5 bases to trimming and J lost 5 bases, with 12 bases between them.

The chain uses TRBV13 and TRBJ2-3; D is unresolved. The CDR3 consists of 16 residues. From germline, CDR1 is PRHDT and CDR2 FYEKMQ (reference sequence). Trimming stripped 5 bases from V and 0 bases from J, with 15 bases between. CDR3 sequence reads: CASSDSPMRSTDTQYF. The CDR3 nucleotides are TGTGCCAGCAGCGATAGCCCTATGAGGAGCACAGATACGCAGTATTTT.

The gene calls are TRBV5-6 and TRBJ1-2, with a possible D match to TRBD1 (5 bases). Germline V lookup: CDR1 SGHDT, CDR2 YYEEEE. The V end was cut by 2 bases, the J end by 6 bases, with 11 bases between. The CDR3 has 13 residues. The CDR3 bases are TGTGCCAGCAGCTTTAGCCAGGGTGATGGCTACACCTTC. Amino acids: CASSFSQGDGYTF.

The chain combines TRBV2 with TRBJ1-2; 9 bases align to TRBD1. This CDR3 region has 14 residues. V gave up 6 bases and J gave up 1 base; unmatched junction bases: 3. Germline V gene sequence: CDR1 SNHLY, CDR2 FYNNEI. CDR3 loop: CASRGDRVNYGYTF. The CDR3 nucleotides read TGTGCCAGCAGGGGGGACAGGGTTAACTATGGCTACACCTTC.

This clone has a handful of counts. The chain carries TRBV7-2 and TRBJ2-5, with 7 bases aligning to TRBD2. The CDR3 has 13 residues. CDR1 and CDR2 (germline): SGHTA, FQGNSA. The junction had 3 bases not matched to a gene; V was cut back by 5 bases and J by 3 bases. The chain's CDR3 is CASSVGGKETQYF. DNA of the CDR3: TGTGCCAGCAGCGTGGGAGGGAAAGAGACCCAGTACTTC.

This sequence joins TRBV4-3 and TRBJ2-2; 13 bases map to TRBD2. The CDR3 is made up of 18 amino acids. CDR1 is LGHNA and CDR2 is YSLEER in the germline V gene. V dropped 0 bases and J dropped 2; count of bases not matched to a gene: 3. The CDR3 nucleotides are TGCGCCAGCAGCCAAGAACTAGCGGGGGGGCCTAACACCGGGGAGCTGTTTTTT. Encoded protein: CASSQELAGGPNTGELFF.

The rearrangement joins TRBV4-1 to TRBJ2-7; 9 bases are shared with TRBD1. Germline CDR1 reads MGHRA; CDR2 reads YSYEKL. V lost 4 bases and J lost 7; bases outside the gene matches: 11. This CDR3 contains 15 residues. CDR3 protein: CASSPLRQGEREQYF. The CDR3 DNA sequence: TGCGCCAGCAGCCCTTTAAGACAGGGGGAGAGGGAGCAGTACTTC.

The table lists this clone with a count of one. The chain recombines TRBV7-8 with TRBJ2-2; 9 nucleotides agree with TRBD1. With V trimmed by 5 bases and J by 9 bases, 10 bases remained unmatched. The CDR3 length is 15 residues. Per germline, CDR1 SGHVS and CDR2 FQNEAQ. The CDR3 DNA sequence: TGTGCCAGCAGCCCAGGGACAGGGTGGAGGCGGGAGCTGTTTTTT. It is translated as CASSPGTGWRRELFF.

The chain carries TRBV6-1 and TRBJ1-1; TRBD1 agrees at 7 bases. In germline, CDR1 is MNHNS, CDR2 SASEGT. J gave up 4 bases and V 2 bases, and 10 bases lay outside the gene matches. This CDR3 contains 16 residues. The CDR3 DNA sequence: TGTGCCAGCAGTGAAAGGTTGGGACAGAAGGTCACTGAAGCTTTCTTT. Translated, it gives CASSERLGQKVTEAFF.

The chain recombines TRBV6-4 with TRBJ1-1, with D possibly matching TRBD1 (6 bases). Trimming took 6 bases from V and 0 from J, leaving 23 bases between them. CDR1 and CDR2 from the germline V gene are MRHNA and SNTAGT. The CDR3 sequence is 18 residues long. The CDR3 region has the DNA TGTGCCAGCAGCGCAAGCATGGGGGCCTTGAATTTGAACACTGAAGCTTTCTTT. Its translation is CASSASMGALNLNTEAFF.

The chain is built from TRBV19 and TRBJ2-2; D may be TRBD1 (6 bases). This CDR3 is 15 amino acids long. The V end was cut by 8 bases, the J end by 0 bases, with 13 bases between. Germline CDR1 reads LNHDA; CDR2 reads SQIVND (reference sequence). This CDR3 is CASAWTESNTGELFF. The CDR3 region has the DNA TGTGCCAGTGCCTGGACAGAGTCGAACACCGGGGAGCTGTTTTTT.

The chain uses TRBV7-9 and TRBJ1-6; D is uncertain. This CDR3 comprises 18 residues. V lost 0 bases to trimming and J lost 0 bases, with 12 bases between them. Germline assignment: CDR1 SEHNR and CDR2 FQNEAQ (reference sequence). This CDR3 reads CASSLAKNSRSYNSPLHF. DNA for the CDR3: TGTGCCAGCAGCTTAGCGAAGAACAGCCGCTCCTATAATTCACCCCTCCACTTT.

V is TRBV9 and J is TRBJ1-1; 7 positions agree with TRBD1. V shed 4 bases and J 6 bases; nucleotides not matched to a gene: 6. CDR3 length: 13 residues. CDR1 is SGDLS, CDR2 YYNGEE, per germline. The CDR3 nucleotides are TGTGCCAGCAGCTTCGGGACAGACTCTGAAGCTTTCTTT. Translation gives CASSFGTDSEAFF.

The rearrangement links TRBV5-6 to TRBJ1-1, with no clear D. The CDR3 sequence is 12 residues long. Trimming pared 1 base from V and 8 bases from J, leaving 9 bases between. CDR1 is SGHDT and CDR2 is YYEEEE in the germline V gene. CDR3 in amino acids: CASSLTGAEAFF. DNA of the CDR3: TGTGCCAGCAGCTTGACGGGAGCGGAAGCTTTCTTT.

The rearrangement links TRBV28 to TRBJ1-2, with TRBD1 matching over 12 bases. Germline V CDR1 and CDR2: MDHEN, SYDVKM. CDR3 length equals 13 residues. J lost 7 bases, V lost 11 bases, and 8 bases had no gene match. The CDR3 region has the DNA TGTGCCCTGGGGGGGACAGGGGGCTTTGGCTACACCTTC. This encodes CALGGTGGFGYTF.

The chain employs TRBV29-1 and TRBJ1-5; D is uncertain. Germline assignment: CDR1 SQVTM and CDR2 ANQGSEA. The CDR3 runs to 14 residues. With 5 bases removed from V and 1 base from J, the gap between germline ends came to 12 bases. This chain's CDR3 is CSVSSSRSNQPQHF. CDR3 sequence (DNA): TGCAGCGTTTCGTCGTCCCGGAGCAATCAGCCCCAGCATTTT.

The chain links TRBV6-1 to TRBJ1-1, with D hard to call. This CDR3 is 13 amino acids long. Trimming stripped 2 bases from V and 1 base from J, with 5 bases between. Germline values: CDR1 MNHNS, CDR2 SASEGT. For the CDR3, the DNA is TGTGCCAGCAGTGAATACGGGAACACTGAAGCTTTCTTT. This gives the protein CASSEYGNTEAFF.

CDR3 in amino acids: CATSRPFAQAVGEQFF. The CDR3 DNA follows: TGTGCCACCAGCAGACCATTTGCCCAGGCTGTCGGTGAGCAGTTCTTC. The chain joins TRBV15 to TRBJ2-1; D is unresolved. The germline V gene encodes CDR1 LNHNV and CDR2 YYDKDF (reference sequence). The CDR3 has 16 residues. Trimming stripped 2 bases from V and 9 bases from J, with 20 bases between.